These T cell receptor beta chains were read from a single sample in a study of radiotherapy plus CTLA-4 blockade in lung cancer. Method: immunoSEQ multiplex PCR; TCRdb's copy keeps in-frame clones and lacks some. This repertoire shows tens of thousands of clones, 79% found once; its top ten account for roughly a tenth. The sequenced sample was peripheral blood, obtained from a patient treated with radiotherapy plus ipilimumab. The receptor source for this set is a human donor with non-small cell lung cancer who had a complete response to radiotherapy plus ipilimumab. Both conserved end residues are part of each CDR3. The D gene is left open where the match is weak. Part of the rows lack a size; the others show once, few, many or a class for expanded clones.

TRBJ2-7 TRBV4-3 NA NA TGCGCCAGCAGCCGAGATACGACAGAAGCCTACGAGCAGTACTTC CASSRDTTEAYEQYF
TRBJ2-1 TRBV28 NA TRBD2 TGTGCCAGCAGTTTCCTTACTAGCGGGGGGGCAGCCTACAATGAGCAGTTCTTC CASSFLTSGGAAYNEQFF
TRBJ2-2 TRBV5-1 NA NA TGCGCCAGCAGCTCCGACTCGACAACCGGGGAGCTGTTTTTT CASSSDSTTGELFF
TRBJ1-2 TRBV5-4 NA NA TGTGCCAGCAGCTCTCCGGGACGGGTCTTCGGCTACACCTTC CASSSPGRVFGYTF
TRBJ2-7 TRBV5-4 NA TRBD2 TGTGCCAGCAGCACCGTACTAGCGATTCGGTCGGACGAGCAGTACTTC CASSTVLAIRSDEQYF
TRBJ2-2 TRBV10-2 NA TRBD2 TGCGCCAGCAGCGGGGGGGCGAACACCGGGGAGCTGTTTTTT CASSGGANTGELFF
TRBJ1-3 TRBV6-5 few NA TGTGCCAGCAGTTACCTCCCGACTAAGGTCAACACCATATATTTT CASSYLPTKVNTIYF
TRBJ2-5 TRBV7-2 NA TRBD2 TGTGCCAGCAGCTACCTACGCGGGGGGCGGGAGACCCAGTACTTC CASSYLRGGRETQYF
TRBJ1-6 TRBV11-2 few NA TGTGCCAGCCTTCCCTCGGGGGCGAATTCACCCCTCCACTTT CASLPSGANSPLHF
TRBJ1-1 TRBV5-6 NA NA TGTGCCAGCAGCTTGTTGTGGGTAGAGGGGACTGAAGCTTTCTTT CASSLLWVEGTEAFF
TRBJ1-2 TRBV28 NA NA TGTGCCAAACACGAAGGGGCCCCCTCAGACACCTTC CAKHEGAPSDTF
TRBJ1-1 TRBV19 NA TRBD1 TGTGCCAGTAGCGCCTGGGACAGGGGGGATAGCACTGAAGCTTTCTTT CASSAWDRGDSTEAFF
TRBJ2-4 TRBV4-1 NA NA TGCGCCAGCAGCCAAGATAGGGGACTCACAGGGAAGGTTGGGTTAAAAAACATTCAGTACTTC CASSQDRGLTGKVGLKNIQYF
TRBJ2-1 TRBV11-2 few NA TGTGCCAGCAGCTTAATGACAGCATACAATGAGCAGTTCTTC CASSLMTAYNEQFF
TRBJ1-2 TRBV7-2 NA TRBD1 TGTGCCAGCAGCCTCGGGACAGGGGGAACCGTACACTACACCTTC CASSLGTGGTVHYTF
TRBJ1-2 TRBV6-5 NA TRBD1 TGTGCCAGCAGTTGGGACAGCTACTATGGCTACACCTTC CASSWDSYYGYTF
TRBJ1-2 TRBV27 NA NA TGTGCCAGCAGTGGCCCGGACGGCTTCGGATTCTATGGCTACACCTTC CASSGPDGFGFYGYTF
TRBJ2-3 TRBV5-1 few TRBD2 TGCGCCAGCAGCTTGGCCATTGCGGGACTAGCGGGAGGCAGCACAGATACGCAGTATTTT CASSLAIAGLAGGSTDTQYF
TRBJ1-2 TRBV7-2 NA NA TGTGCCAGCAGCTTAGGGTCAGTCTTCTATGGCTACACCTTC CASSLGSVFYGYTF
TRBJ1-1 TRBV18 NA NA TGTGCCAGCTCACCATTAAGGGGGGGGGCTGAAGCTTTCTTT CASSPLRGGAEAFF
TRBJ2-3 TRBV27 NA TRBD2 TGTGCCAGCAGTCGATCTCTCCTAGCGGGAGGAATCACAGATACGCAGTATTTT CASSRSLLAGGITDTQYF
TRBJ1-2 TRBV4-3 few TRBD1 TGCGCCAGCAGCCAAGATAGGCAGGGGGTAAACTATGGCTACACCTTC CASSQDRQGVNYGYTF
TRBJ2-6 TRBV28 NA TRBD1 TGTGCCAGCAGCTCGACAGGGGCTGGGGCCAACGTCCTGACTTTC CASSSTGAGANVLTF
TRBJ2-3 TRBV9 NA TRBD2 TGTGCCAGCAGCACCGCTAGCGGGAGGGTCACAGATACGCAGTATTTT CASSTASGRVTDTQYF
TRBJ1-1 TRBV7-9 NA TRBD1 TGTGCCAGCAGTGGCTCCGGGACAGGGGGCCGCACTGAAGCTTTCTTT CASSGSGTGGRTEAFF
TRBJ2-3 TRBV10-2 NA TRBD1 TGCGCCAGCCGGGACAGCGGAACAGATACGCAGTATTTT CASRDSGTDTQYF
TRBJ2-5 TRBV6-1 NA TRBD1 TGTGCCAGCAGGCGGGACAGGGTAGGCCAAGAGACCCAGTACTTC CASRRDRVGQETQYF
TRBJ1-2 TRBV13 NA TRBD1 TGTGCCAGCAGCCCCGGGACAGGGACTCCCTATGGCTACACCTTC CASSPGTGTPYGYTF
TRBJ2-5 TRBV7-9 NA NA TGTGCCAGCAGCTTCGCGGGGCAAGAGACCCAGTACTTC CASSFAGQETQYF
TRBJ2-3 TRBV5-6 NA NA TGTGCCAGCAGCCCAAACTCAGATACGCAGTATTTT CASSPNSDTQYF
TRBJ1-3 TRBV6-5 NA TRBD1 TGTGCCAGCAGCTCCTGGGACAGCTCTGGAAACACCATATATTTT CASSSWDSSGNTIYF
TRBJ1-1 TRBV19 NA NA TGTGCCAGTAGCCTGGACCACAGGGCGGGCACTGAAGCTTTCTTT CASSLDHRAGTEAFF
TRBJ1-1 TRBV7-9 once NA TGTGCCAGCAGCTTAGGGACCCTTGGGACCATCATGAACACTGAAGCTTTCTTT CASSLGTLGTIMNTEAFF
TRBJ1-1 TRBV25-1 NA NA TGTGCCAGCTCCCCTGGGAACACTGAAGCTTTCTTT CASSPGNTEAFF